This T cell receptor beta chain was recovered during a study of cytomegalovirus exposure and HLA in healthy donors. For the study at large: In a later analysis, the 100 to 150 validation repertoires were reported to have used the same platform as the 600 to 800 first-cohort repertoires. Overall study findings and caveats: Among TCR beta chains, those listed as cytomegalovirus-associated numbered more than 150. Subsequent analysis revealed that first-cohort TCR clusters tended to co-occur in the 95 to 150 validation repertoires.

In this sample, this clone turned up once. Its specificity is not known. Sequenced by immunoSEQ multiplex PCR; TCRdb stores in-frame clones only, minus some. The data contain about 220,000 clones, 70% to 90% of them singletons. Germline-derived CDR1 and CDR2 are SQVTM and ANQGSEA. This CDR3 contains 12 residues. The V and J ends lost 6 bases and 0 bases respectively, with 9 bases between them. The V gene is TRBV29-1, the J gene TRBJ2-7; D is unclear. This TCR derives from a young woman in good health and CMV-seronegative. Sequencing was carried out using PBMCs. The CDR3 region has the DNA TGCAGCGTAAAAAATAGCTCCTACGAGCAGTACTTC. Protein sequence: CSVKNSSYEQYF.